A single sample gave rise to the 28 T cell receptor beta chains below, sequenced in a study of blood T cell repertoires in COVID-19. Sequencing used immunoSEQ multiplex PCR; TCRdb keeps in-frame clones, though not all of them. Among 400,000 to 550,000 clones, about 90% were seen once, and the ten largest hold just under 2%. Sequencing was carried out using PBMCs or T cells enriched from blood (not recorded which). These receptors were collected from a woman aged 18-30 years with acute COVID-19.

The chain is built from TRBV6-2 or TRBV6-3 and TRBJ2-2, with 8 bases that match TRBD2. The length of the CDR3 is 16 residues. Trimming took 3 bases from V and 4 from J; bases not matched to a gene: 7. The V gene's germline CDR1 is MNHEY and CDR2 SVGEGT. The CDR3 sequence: CASSYPREGPTGELFF. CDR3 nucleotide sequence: TGTGCCAGCAGTTATCCCCGGGAGGGCCCCACCGGGGAGCTGTTTTTT.

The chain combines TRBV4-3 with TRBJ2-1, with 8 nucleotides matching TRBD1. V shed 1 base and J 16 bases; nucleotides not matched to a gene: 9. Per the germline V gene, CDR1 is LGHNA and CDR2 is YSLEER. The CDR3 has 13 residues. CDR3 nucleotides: TGCGCCAGCAGCCAAGGCAGGGACAGGTTGCCTTTCTTC. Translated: CASSQGRDRLPFF.

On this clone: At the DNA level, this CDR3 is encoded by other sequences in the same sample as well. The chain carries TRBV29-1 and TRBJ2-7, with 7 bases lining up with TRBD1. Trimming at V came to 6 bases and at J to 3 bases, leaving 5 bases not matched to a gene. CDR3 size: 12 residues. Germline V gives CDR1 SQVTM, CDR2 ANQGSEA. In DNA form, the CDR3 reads TGCAGCGTGTCCGACAGGGACTACGAGCAGTACTTC. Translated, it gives CSVSDRDYEQYF.

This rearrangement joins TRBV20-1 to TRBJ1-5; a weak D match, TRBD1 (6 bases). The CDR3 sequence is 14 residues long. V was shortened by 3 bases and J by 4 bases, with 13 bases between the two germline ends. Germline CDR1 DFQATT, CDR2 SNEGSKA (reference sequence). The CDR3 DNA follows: TGCAGTGCTAGTTTCGGACAGCATAATCAGCCCCAGCATTTT. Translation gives CSASFGQHNQPQHF.

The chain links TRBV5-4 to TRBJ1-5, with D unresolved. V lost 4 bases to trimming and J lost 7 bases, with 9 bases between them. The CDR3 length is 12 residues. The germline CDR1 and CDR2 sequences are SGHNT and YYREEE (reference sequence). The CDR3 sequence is CASSPLPQPQHF. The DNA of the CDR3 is TGTGCCAGCAGCCCTCTCCCGCAGCCCCAGCATTTT.

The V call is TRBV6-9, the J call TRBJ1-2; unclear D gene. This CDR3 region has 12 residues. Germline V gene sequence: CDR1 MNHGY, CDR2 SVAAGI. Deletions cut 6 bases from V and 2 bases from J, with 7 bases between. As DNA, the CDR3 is TGTGCCAGCAGGGTTGCGAACTATGGCTACACCTTC. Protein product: CASRVANYGYTF.

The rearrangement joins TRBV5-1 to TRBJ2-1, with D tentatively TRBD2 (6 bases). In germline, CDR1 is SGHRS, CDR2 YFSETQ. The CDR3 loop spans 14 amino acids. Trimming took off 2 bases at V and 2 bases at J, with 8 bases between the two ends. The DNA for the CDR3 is TGCGCCAGCAGCTTCGGGGAGGCCTACAATGAGCAGTTCTTC. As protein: CASSFGEAYNEQFF.

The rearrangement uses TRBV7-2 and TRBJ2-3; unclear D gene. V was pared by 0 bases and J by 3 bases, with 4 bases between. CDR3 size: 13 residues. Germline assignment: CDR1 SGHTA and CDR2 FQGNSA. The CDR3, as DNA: TGTGCCAGCAGCTTAGCCAATACAGATACGCAGTATTTT. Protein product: CASSLANTDTQYF. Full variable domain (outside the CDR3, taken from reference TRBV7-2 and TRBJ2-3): GAGVSQSPSNKVTEKGKDVELRCDPISGHTALYWYRQSLGQGLEFLIYFQGNSAPDKSGLPSDRFSAERTGGSVSTLTIQRTQQEDSAVYLCASSLANTDTQYFGPGTRLTVL.

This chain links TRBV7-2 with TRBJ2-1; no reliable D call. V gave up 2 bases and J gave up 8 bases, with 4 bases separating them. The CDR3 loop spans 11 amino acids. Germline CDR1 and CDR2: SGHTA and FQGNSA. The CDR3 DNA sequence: TGTGCCAGCAGCTTAATCGATGAGCAGTTCTTC. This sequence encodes CASSLIDEQFF.

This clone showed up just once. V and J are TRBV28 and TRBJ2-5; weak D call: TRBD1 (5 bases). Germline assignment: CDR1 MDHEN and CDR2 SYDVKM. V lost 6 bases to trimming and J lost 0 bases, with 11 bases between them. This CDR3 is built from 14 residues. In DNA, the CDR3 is TGTGCCAGCAGCCCAGGGTCTAACCAAGAGACCCAGTACTTC. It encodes CASSPGSNQETQYF.

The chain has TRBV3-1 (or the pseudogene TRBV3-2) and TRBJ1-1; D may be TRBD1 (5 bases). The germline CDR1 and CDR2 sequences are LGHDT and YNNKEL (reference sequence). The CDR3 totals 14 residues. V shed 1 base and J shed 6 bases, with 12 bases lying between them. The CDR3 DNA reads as TGTGCCAGCAGCCAAGTAACAGGCTTCCCTGAAGCTTTCTTT. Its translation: CASSQVTGFPEAFF.

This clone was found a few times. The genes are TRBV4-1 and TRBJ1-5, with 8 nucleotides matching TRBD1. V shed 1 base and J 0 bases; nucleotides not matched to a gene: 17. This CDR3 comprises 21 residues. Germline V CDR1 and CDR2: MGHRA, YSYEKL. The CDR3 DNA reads TGCGCCAGCAGCCAAGTGGCTGGTCCGAACAGGGGGAACTATAGCAATCAGCCCCAGCATTTT. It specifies CASSQVAGPNRGNYSNQPQHF.

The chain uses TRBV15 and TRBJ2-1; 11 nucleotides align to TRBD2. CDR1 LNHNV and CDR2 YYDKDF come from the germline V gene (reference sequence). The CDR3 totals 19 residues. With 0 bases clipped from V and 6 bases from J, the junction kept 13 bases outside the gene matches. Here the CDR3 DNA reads TGTGCCACCAGCAGAGATAGACTAGCGGGGTTTCTTTCGGGCAATGAGCAGTTCTTC. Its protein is CATSRDRLAGFLSGNEQFF.

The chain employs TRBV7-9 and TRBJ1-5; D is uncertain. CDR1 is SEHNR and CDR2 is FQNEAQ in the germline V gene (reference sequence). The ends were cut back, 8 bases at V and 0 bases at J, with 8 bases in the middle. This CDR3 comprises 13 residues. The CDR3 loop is CASAGVSNQPQHF. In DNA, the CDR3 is TGTGCCAGCGCCGGGGTTAGCAATCAGCCCCAGCATTTT.

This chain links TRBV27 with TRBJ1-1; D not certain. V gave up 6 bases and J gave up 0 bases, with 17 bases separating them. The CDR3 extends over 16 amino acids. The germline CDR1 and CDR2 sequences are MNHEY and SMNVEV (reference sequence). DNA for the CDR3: TGTGCCAGCAGCCCCGGAACCGCGGCCATGAACACTGAAGCTTTCTTT. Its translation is CASSPGTAAMNTEAFF.

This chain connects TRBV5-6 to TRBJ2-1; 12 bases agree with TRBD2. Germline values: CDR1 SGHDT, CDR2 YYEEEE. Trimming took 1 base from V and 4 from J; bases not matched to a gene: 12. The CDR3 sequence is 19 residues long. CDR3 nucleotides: TGTGCCAGCAGCTTGTTACTAGCGGGGGGCCGGGGGCCTTACAATGAGCAGTTCTTC. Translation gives CASSLLLAGGRGPYNEQFF.

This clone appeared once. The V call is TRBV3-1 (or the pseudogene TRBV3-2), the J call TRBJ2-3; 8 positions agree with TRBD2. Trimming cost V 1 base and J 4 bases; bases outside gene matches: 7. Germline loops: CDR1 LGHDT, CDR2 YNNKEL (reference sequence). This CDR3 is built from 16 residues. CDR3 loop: CASSQVPAGVADTQYF. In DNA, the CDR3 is TGTGCCAGCAGCCAAGTTCCAGCGGGAGTCGCAGATACGCAGTATTTT.

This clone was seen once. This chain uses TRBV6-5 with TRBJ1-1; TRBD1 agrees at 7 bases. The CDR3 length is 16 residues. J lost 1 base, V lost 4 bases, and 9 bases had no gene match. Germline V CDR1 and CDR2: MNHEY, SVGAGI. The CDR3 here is CASSSRYRGENTEAFF. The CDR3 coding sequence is TGTGCCAGCAGTTCACGGTACAGGGGCGAGAACACTGAAGCTTTCTTT.

The CDR3 loop reads CASSHRGGTEAFF. CDR3 bases: TGTGCCAGCAGTCACAGGGGCGGGACTGAAGCTTTCTTT. V is TRBV12-3 or TRBV12-4 and J is TRBJ1-1; 7 nucleotides agree with TRBD1. The CDR3 length is 13 residues. The trim removed 5 bases at V and 5 bases at J, leaving 5 bases unmatched.

CDR3 region: CASSPTGDTEAFF. Here the CDR3 DNA reads TGTGCCAGCTCACCGACAGGGGACACTGAAGCTTTCTTT. The J gene is TRBJ1-1, the V gene TRBV18; 8 bases match TRBD1. Germline V gene data show CDR1 as KGHSH and CDR2 as LQKENI. The J segment lost 3 bases and the V segment lost 3 bases, leaving 0 bases of the junction unmatched. This CDR3 is 13 amino acids long.

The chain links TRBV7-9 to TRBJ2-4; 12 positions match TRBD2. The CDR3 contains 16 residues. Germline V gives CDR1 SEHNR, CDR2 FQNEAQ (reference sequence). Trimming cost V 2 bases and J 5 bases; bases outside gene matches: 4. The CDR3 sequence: CASSLYGLAGQNIQYF. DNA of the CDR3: TGTGCCAGCAGCTTATACGGACTAGCGGGGCAAAACATTCAGTACTTC.

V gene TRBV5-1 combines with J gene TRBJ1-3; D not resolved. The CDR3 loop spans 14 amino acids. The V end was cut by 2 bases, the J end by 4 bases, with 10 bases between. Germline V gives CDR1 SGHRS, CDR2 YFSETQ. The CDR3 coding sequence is TGCGCCAGCAGCTTTGACATAAACGGAAACACCATATATTTT. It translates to CASSFDINGNTIYF. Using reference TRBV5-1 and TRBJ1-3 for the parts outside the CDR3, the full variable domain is KAGVTQTPRYLIKTRGQQVTLSCSPISGHRSVSWYQQTPGQGLQFLFEYFSETQRNKGNFPGRFSGRQFSNSRSEMNVSTLELGDSALYLCASSFDINGNTIYFGEGSWLTVV.

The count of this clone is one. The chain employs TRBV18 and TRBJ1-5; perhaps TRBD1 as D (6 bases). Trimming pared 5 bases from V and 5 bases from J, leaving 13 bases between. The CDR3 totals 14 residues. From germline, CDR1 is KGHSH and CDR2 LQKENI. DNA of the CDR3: TGTGCCAGCTCATCTAGTAAGGGGGATCAGCCCCAGCATTTT. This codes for CASSSSKGDQPQHF.

The CDR3, as DNA: TGTGCCAGCAGCTTAGCCCACACCCAGTCCTACGAGCAGTACTTC. The encoded protein is CASSLAHTQSYEQYF. This rearrangement joins TRBV11-2 to TRBJ2-7; D is unresolved. V was pared by 1 base and J by 1 base, with 11 bases between. The germline CDR1 and CDR2 sequences are SGHAT and FQNNGV. The CDR3 extends over 15 amino acids.

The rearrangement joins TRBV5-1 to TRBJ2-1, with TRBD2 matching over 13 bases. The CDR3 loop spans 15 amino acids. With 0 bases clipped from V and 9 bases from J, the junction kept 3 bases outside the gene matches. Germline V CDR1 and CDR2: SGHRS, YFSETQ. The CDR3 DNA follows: TGCGCCAGCAGCTTGGTTGGACTAGCGGGAGCTGAGCAGTTCTTC. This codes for CASSLVGLAGAEQFF.

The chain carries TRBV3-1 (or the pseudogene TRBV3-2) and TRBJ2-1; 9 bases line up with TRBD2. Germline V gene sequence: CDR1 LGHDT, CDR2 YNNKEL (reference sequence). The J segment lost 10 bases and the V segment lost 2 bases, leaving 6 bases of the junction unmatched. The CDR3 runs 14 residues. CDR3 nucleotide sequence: TGTGCCAGCAGCCAAAGAGGACTAGCGTTGGAGCAGTTCTTC. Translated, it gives CASSQRGLALEQFF.

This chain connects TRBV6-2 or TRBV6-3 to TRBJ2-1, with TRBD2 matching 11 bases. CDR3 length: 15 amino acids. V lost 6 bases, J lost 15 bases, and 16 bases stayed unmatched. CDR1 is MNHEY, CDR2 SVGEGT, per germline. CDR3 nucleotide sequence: TGTGCCAGCAGCCGAATTAGCGGGAGGGCCTATGGTAGGTTCTTC. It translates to CASSRISGRAYGRFF.

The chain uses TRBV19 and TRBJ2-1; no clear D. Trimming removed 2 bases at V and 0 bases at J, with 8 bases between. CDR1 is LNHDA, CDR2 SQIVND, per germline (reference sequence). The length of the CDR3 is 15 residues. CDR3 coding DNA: TGTGCCAGTAGTATATCCCGGAGCTCCTACAATGAGCAGTTCTTC. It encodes CASSISRSSYNEQFF.